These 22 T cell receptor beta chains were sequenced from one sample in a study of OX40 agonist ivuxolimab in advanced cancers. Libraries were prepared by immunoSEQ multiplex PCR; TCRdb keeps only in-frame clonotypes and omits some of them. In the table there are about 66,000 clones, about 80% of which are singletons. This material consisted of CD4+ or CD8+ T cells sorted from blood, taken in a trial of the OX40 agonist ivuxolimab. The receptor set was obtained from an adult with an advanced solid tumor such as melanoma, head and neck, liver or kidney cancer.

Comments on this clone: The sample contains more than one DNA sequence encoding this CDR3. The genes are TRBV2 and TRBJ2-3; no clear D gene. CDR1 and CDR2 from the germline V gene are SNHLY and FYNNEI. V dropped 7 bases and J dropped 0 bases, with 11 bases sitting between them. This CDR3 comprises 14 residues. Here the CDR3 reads CASNPRTSTDTQYF. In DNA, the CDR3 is TGTGCCAGCAATCCCAGAACTAGCACAGATACGCAGTATTTT.

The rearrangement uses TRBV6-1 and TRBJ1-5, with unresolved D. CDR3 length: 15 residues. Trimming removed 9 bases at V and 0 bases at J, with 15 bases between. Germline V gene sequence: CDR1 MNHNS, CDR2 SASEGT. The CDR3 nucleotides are TGTGCCAGTAGAAACGAGCCGTATAGCAATCAGCCCCAGCATTTT. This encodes CASRNEPYSNQPQHF.

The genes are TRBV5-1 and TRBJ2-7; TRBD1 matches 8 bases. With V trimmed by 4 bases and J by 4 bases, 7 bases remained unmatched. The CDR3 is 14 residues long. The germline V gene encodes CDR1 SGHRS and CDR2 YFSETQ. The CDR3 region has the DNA TGCGCCAGCAGCCTGGCGACAGGGGTTTACGAGCAGTACTTC. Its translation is CASSLATGVYEQYF.

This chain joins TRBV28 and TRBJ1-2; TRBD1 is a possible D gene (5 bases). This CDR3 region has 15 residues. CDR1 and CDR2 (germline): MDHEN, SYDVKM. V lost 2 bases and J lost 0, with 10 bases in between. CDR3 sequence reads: CASSLEGRANYGYTF. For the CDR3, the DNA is TGTGCCAGCAGTTTAGAGGGCAGGGCTAACTATGGCTACACCTTC.

This CDR3 is CSAERQGTQYF. DNA of the CDR3: TGCAGTGCCGAACGCCAGGGTACGCAGTATTTT. The gene calls are TRBV20-1 and TRBJ2-3; TRBD1 might be the D (5 bases). CDR1 is DFQATT and CDR2 is SNEGSKA in the germline V gene (reference sequence). The germline V and J ends were trimmed by 6 bases and 8 bases, with 12 bases remaining between them. The length of the CDR3 is 11 residues.

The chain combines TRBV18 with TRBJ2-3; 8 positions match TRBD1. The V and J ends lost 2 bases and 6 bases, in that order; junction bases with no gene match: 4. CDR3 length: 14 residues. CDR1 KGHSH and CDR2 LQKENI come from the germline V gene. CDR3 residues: CASSPIQGEDTQYF. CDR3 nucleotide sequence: TGTGCCAGCTCACCAATACAGGGGGAGGATACGCAGTATTTT.

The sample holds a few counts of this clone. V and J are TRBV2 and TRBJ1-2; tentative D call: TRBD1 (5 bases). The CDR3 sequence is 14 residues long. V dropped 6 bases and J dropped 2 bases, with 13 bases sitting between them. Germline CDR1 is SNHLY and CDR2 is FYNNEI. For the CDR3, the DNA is TGTGCCAGCAGGGACGGACGGGGGAACTATGGCTACACCTTC. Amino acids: CASRDGRGNYGYTF.

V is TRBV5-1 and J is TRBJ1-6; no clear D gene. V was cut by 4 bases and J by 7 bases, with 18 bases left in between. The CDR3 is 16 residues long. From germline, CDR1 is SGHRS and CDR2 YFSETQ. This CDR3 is CASSAETGTSNSPLHF. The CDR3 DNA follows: TGCGCCAGCAGCGCGGAAACCGGAACTTCAAATTCACCCCTCCACTTT.

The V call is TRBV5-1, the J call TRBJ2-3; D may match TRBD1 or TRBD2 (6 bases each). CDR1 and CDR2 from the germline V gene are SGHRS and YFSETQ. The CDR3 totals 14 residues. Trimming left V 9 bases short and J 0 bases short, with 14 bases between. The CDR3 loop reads CATKLGGSTDTQYF. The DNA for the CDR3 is TGCGCCACCAAGTTAGGGGGGAGCACAGATACGCAGTATTTT.

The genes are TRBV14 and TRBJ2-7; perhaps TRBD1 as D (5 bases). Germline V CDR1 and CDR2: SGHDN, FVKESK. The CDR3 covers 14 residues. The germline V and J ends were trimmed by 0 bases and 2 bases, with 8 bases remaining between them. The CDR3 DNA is TGTGCCAGCAGCCAAGAGTGGGGCCCCTACGAGCAGTACTTC. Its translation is CASSQEWGPYEQYF. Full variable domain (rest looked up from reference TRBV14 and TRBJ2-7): EAGVTQFPSHSVIEKGQTVTLRCDPISGHDNLYWYRRVMGKEIKFLLHFVKESKQDESGMPNNRFLAERTGGTYSTLKVQPAELEDSGVYFCASSQEWGPYEQYFGPGTRLTVT.

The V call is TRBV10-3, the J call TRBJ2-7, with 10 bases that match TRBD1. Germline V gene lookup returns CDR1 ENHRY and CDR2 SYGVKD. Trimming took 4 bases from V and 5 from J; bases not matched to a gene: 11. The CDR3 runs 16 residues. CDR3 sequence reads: CAISVGVGQGTNEQYF. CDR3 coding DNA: TGTGCCATCAGTGTTGGCGTGGGACAGGGGACGAACGAGCAGTACTTC.

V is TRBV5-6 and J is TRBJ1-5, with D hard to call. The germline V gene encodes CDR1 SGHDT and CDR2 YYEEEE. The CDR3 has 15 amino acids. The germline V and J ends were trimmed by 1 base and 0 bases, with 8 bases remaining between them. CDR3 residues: CASSLKAVSNQPQHF. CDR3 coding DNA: TGTGCCAGCAGCTTGAAAGCGGTTAGCAATCAGCCCCAGCATTTT.

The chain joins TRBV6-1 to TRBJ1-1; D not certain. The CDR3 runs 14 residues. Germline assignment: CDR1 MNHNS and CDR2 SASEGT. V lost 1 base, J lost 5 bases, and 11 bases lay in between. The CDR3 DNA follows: TGTGCCAGCAGTGAAGGAGGTGGCGGAACTGAAGCTTTCTTT. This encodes CASSEGGGGTEAFF.

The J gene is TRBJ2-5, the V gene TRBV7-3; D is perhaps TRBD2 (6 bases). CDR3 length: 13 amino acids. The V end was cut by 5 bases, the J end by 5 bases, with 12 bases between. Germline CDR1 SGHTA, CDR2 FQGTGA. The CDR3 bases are TGTGCCAGCAGCCCCTATGGGGGGGAGACCCAGTACTTC. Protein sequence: CASSPYGGETQYF.

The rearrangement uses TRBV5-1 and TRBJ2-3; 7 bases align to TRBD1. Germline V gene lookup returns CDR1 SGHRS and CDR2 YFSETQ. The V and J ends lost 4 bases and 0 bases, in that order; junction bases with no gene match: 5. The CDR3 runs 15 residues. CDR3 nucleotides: TGCGCCAGCAGCCAGGGGGTTCTTAGCACAGATACGCAGTATTTT. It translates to CASSQGVLSTDTQYF. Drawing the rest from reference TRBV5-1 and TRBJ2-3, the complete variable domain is KAGVTQTPRYLIKTRGQQVTLSCSPISGHRSVSWYQQTPGQGLQFLFEYFSETQRNKGNFPGRFSGRQFSNSRSEMNVSTLELGDSALYLCASSQGVLSTDTQYFGPGTRLTVL.

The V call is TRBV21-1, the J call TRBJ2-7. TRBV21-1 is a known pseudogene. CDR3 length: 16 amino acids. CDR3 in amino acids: CASSKAGRACLYEQYF. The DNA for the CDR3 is TGTGCCAGCAGCAAAGCGGGGCGGGCGTGCCTCTACGAGCAGTACTTC.

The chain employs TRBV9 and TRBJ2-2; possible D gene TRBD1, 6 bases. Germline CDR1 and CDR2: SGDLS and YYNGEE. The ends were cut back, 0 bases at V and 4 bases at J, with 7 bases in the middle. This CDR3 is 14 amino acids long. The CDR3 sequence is CASSVVGATGELFF. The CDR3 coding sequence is TGTGCCAGCAGCGTAGTGGGGGCCACCGGGGAGCTGTTTTTT.

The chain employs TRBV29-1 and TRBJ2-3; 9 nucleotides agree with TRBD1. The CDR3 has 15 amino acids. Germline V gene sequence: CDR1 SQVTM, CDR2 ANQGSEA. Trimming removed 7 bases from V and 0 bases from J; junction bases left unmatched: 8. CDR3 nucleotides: TGCAGCGCCGGGTGGGACAGGGCTAGCACAGATACGCAGTATTTT. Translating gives CSAGWDRASTDTQYF.

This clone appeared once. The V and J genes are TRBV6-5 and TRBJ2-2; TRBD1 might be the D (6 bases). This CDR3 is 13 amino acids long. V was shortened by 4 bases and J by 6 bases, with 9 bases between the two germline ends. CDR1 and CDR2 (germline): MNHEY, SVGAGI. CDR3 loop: CASSSGVAGELFF. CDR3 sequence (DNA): TGTGCCAGCAGTTCAGGGGTTGCCGGGGAGCTGTTTTTT.

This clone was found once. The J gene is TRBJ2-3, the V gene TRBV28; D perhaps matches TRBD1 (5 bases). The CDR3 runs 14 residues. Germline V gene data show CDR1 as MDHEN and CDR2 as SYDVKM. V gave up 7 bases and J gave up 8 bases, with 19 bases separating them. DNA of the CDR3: TGTGCCAGCACCACCCCCAGGGCTTGGGCTACGCAGTATTTT. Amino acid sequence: CASTTPRAWATQYF.

CDR3 in amino acids: CASSYGDSTGELFF. DNA for the CDR3: TGTGCCAGCAGTTACGGGGACTCCACCGGGGAGCTGTTTTTT. The chain employs TRBV6-5 and TRBJ2-2; D is perhaps TRBD2 (6 bases). This CDR3 spans 14 amino acids. Germline V gene data show CDR1 as MNHEY and CDR2 as SVGAGI. V was clipped by 2 bases and J by 4 bases, with 8 bases between them.

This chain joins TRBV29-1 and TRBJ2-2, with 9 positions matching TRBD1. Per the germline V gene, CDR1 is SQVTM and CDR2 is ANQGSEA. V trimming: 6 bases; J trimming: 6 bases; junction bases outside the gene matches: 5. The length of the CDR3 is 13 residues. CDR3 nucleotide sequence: TGCAGCGTGGGACAGGGTATTTCCGGGGAGCTGTTTTTT. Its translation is CSVGQGISGELFF.